This passage covers 25 T cell receptor beta chains from one sample sequenced in a study of identifying expanded T cells in peripheral blood. Data came from immunoSEQ multiplex PCR; TCRdb stores just in-frame clones and leaves some out. The sample consists of around 57,000 clones, over 75% of them appearing once. Source material: blood. The receptors stem from a person aged 18 to 69 in good health.

The rearrangement uses TRBV7-2 and TRBJ2-7; TRBD2 might be the D (6 bases). Germline V gene lookup returns CDR1 SGHTA and CDR2 FQGNSA. The germline V and J ends were trimmed by 0 bases and 3 bases, with 12 bases remaining between them. CDR3 length equals 15 residues. Here the CDR3 reads CASSLAAGQIYEQYF. DNA for the CDR3: TGTGCCAGCAGCTTAGCGGCGGGGCAGATCTACGAGCAGTACTTC.

The J gene is TRBJ2-6, the V gene TRBV6-1, with 8 bases fitting TRBD2. The CDR3 loop spans 15 amino acids. Per the germline V gene, CDR1 is MNHNS and CDR2 is SASEGT. V trimming: 11 bases; J trimming: 0 bases; junction bases outside the gene matches: 6. CDR3 sequence reads: CAGLAGPSGANVLTF. CDR3 DNA: TGTGCCGGGCTAGCGGGCCCCTCTGGGGCCAACGTCCTGACTTTC.

This rearrangement joins TRBV10-3 to TRBJ2-7, with D possibly being TRBD2 (6 bases). The CDR3 runs to 14 residues. Germline CDR1 reads ENHRY; CDR2 reads SYGVKD. V lost 6 bases and J lost 3, with 15 bases in between. CDR3 protein: CAISPPGLNYEQYF. The CDR3 coding sequence is TGTGCCATCAGCCCACCAGGACTAAACTACGAGCAGTACTTC.

This clone has only one observation. The chain uses TRBV5-1 and TRBJ2-2; D might be TRBD2 (5 bases). The CDR3 spans 14 residues. V dropped 2 bases and J dropped 6 bases, with 11 bases sitting between them. CDR1 and CDR2 (germline): SGHRS, YFSETQ. In nucleotides, the CDR3 is TGCGCCAGCAGCTTCACCCAGGACTCCGGGGAGCTGTTTTTT. As protein: CASSFTQDSGELFF.

The V call is TRBV7-7, the J call TRBJ2-1; D is possibly TRBD1 (5 bases). This CDR3 contains 13 residues. V was trimmed by 2 bases and J by 8 bases, leaving 10 bases between them. CDR1 is SSHAT and CDR2 is FNYEAQ in the germline V gene (reference sequence). DNA for the CDR3: TGTGCCAGCAGCTTAAGCAGGGTGGATGAGCAGTTCTTC. Its translation is CASSLSRVDEQFF.

V usage is TRBV14 and J usage is TRBJ2-5; either TRBD1 or TRBD2 may supply D (5 bases each). CDR1 and CDR2 from the germline V gene are SGHDN and FVKESK. Trimming stripped 1 base from V and 5 bases from J, with 14 bases between. The CDR3 contains 15 residues. CDR3 in amino acids: CASSQGLGREETQYF. DNA for the CDR3: TGTGCCAGCAGCCAAGGATTGGGCAGGGAGGAGACCCAGTACTTC.

V is TRBV9 and J is TRBJ1-5; 7 bases agree with TRBD1. V gave up 3 bases and J gave up 6 bases; unmatched junction bases: 6. Germline lookup yields CDR1 SGDLS and CDR2 YYNGEE. The CDR3 totals 14 residues. CDR3 nucleotides: TGTGCCAGCAGCGGGGGAGACAGGGTTCAGCCCCAGCATTTT. It yields the protein CASSGGDRVQPQHF.

The chain employs TRBV2 and TRBJ2-5; D is perhaps TRBD2 (6 bases). V dropped 9 bases and J dropped 0 bases, with 14 bases sitting between them. Looked up from germline, CDR1 is SNHLY and CDR2 is FYNNEI. CDR3 length: 14 amino acids. The CDR3 sequence: CASWGELYQETQYF. The CDR3 nucleotides are TGTGCCAGTTGGGGGGAGCTGTACCAAGAGACCCAGTACTTC.

This clone was found once. The chain uses TRBV10-1 and TRBJ2-5; D not resolved. V was pared by 0 bases and J by 1 base, with 9 bases between. The germline V gene has CDR1 WNHNN and CDR2 SYGVQD (reference sequence). The CDR3 loop spans 15 amino acids. CDR3 DNA: TGCGCCAGCAGTGAGTCCAACGGGCCCCAAGAGACCCAGTACTTC. It specifies CASSESNGPQETQYF.

The chain joins TRBV4-1 to TRBJ1-1; a weak D match, TRBD1 (5 bases). This CDR3 has 17 amino acids. Germline V CDR1 and CDR2: MGHRA, YSYEKL. Trimming removed 1 base at V and 0 bases at J, with 15 bases between. The CDR3 spells CASSQVRMTAMNTEAFF. The DNA for the CDR3 is TGCGCCAGCAGCCAAGTGCGTATGACAGCGATGAACACTGAAGCTTTCTTT.

V usage is TRBV28 and J usage is TRBJ1-2; the match to TRBD1 covers 10 bases. The CDR3 totals 16 residues. The V gene end was trimmed by 3 bases and the J gene end by 6 bases; junction bases not matched to a gene: 10. Germline CDR1 and CDR2: MDHEN and SYDVKM. The CDR3 sequence: CASSFYIETGGDGYTF. CDR3 nucleotide sequence: TGTGCCAGCAGTTTTTATATAGAGACAGGGGGCGATGGCTACACCTTC.

This clone appeared a single time. The rearrangement joins TRBV7-2 to TRBJ2-7, with D possibly being TRBD1 or TRBD2 (6 bases each). The CDR3 extends over 14 amino acids. Trimming took 5 bases from V and 2 from J, leaving 13 bases between them. Germline lookup yields CDR1 SGHTA and CDR2 FQGNSA. The CDR3 sequence: CASSRQAGPYEQYF. The CDR3 DNA sequence: TGTGCCAGCAGCCGACAGGCGGGACCCTACGAGCAGTACTTC.

The CDR3 spells CASSLAGTAYNEQFF. CDR3 bases: TGTGCCAGCAGCTTAGCAGGGACTGCCTACAATGAGCAGTTCTTC. This rearrangement joins TRBV11-2 to TRBJ2-1; D is perhaps TRBD2 (6 bases). The CDR3 extends over 15 amino acids. Germline loops: CDR1 SGHAT, CDR2 FQNNGV. The ends were cut back, 1 base at V and 2 bases at J, with 9 bases in the middle.

V and J are TRBV6-5 and TRBJ2-3, with D possibly TRBD2 on 6 matching bases. V lost 4 bases and J lost 2, with 16 bases in between. This CDR3 is 16 amino acids long. CDR1 is MNHEY and CDR2 is SVGAGI in the germline V gene. The CDR3 here is CASSSPREWVTDTQYF. The CDR3 DNA sequence: TGTGCCAGCAGTTCCCCCCGGGAGTGGGTCACAGATACGCAGTATTTT.

This chain uses TRBV4-2 with TRBJ1-2; D remains ambiguous. The V and J ends lost 0 bases and 4 bases respectively, with 12 bases between them. This CDR3 contains 15 residues. Looked up from germline, CDR1 is LGHNA and CDR2 is YNFKEQ. The CDR3 DNA reads as TGTGCCAGCAGCCAAGATATGAGCAGAGCCTATGGCTACACCTTC. As protein: CASSQDMSRAYGYTF.

The chain couples TRBV28 to TRBJ2-5; 10 bases line up with TRBD1. Germline V CDR1 and CDR2: MDHEN, SYDVKM. J gave up 5 bases and V 2 bases, and 8 bases lay outside the gene matches. The CDR3 has 16 residues. The CDR3 sequence: CASSLLGVGQGETQYF. The DNA of the CDR3 is TGTGCCAGCAGTTTACTCGGGGTGGGACAGGGGGAGACCCAGTACTTC.

Note on this clone: Other DNA variants within this sample encode the same CDR3. The chain uses TRBV5-1 and TRBJ2-6; possible D gene TRBD1, 6 bases. Germline assignment: CDR1 SGHRS and CDR2 YFSETQ. V gave up 4 bases and J gave up 1 base, with 9 bases separating them. The CDR3 is 15 amino acids. In nucleotides, the CDR3 is TGCGCCAGCAGCCCTAGGGGGTCTGGGGCCAACGTCCTGACTTTC. It codes for CASSPRGSGANVLTF.

V and J are TRBV29-1 and TRBJ2-5; 7 bases fit TRBD2. Germline V CDR1 and CDR2: SQVTM, ANQGSEA. The CDR3 contains 12 residues. The DNA of the CDR3 is TGCAGTGAGCGGGAAGGAGAGGAGACCCAGTACTTC. It codes for CSEREGEETQYF.

This clone was detected once. The chain employs TRBV11-2 and TRBJ1-1; D may be TRBD1 (6 bases). The CDR3 totals 17 residues. CDR1 and CDR2 from the germline V gene are SGHAT and FQNNGV. V lost 5 bases and J 0 bases, leaving 19 bases between the germline ends. Here the CDR3 DNA reads TGTGCCAGCAGCCAACCCCTGCGGGGGCCGGTGAACACTGAAGCTTTCTTT. Amino acids: CASSQPLRGPVNTEAFF.

This chain joins TRBV7-3 and TRBJ2-6; D possibly corresponds to TRBD2 (6 bases). There are 15 residues in the CDR3. Trimming shortened V by 2 bases and J by 3 bases, and 8 bases separated the two germline ends. Germline assignment: CDR1 SGHTA and CDR2 FQGTGA. The CDR3 DNA reads as TGTGCCAGCAGCTTAGCGGGGCATGGGGCCAACGTCCTGACTTTC. Protein: CASSLAGHGANVLTF.

The chain carries TRBV29-1 and TRBJ2-5, with 7 bases aligning to TRBD1. V was clipped by 6 bases and J by 1 base; unmatched bases: 14. This CDR3 comprises 16 residues. CDR1 and CDR2 from the germline V gene are SQVTM and ANQGSEA. In DNA form, the CDR3 reads TGCAGCGTCCACTTACTAGGGGACAGTGGCCAAGAGACCCAGTACTTC. Residues: CSVHLLGDSGQETQYF.

The chain combines TRBV4-1 with TRBJ1-6; D remains unclear. With 1 base removed from V and 14 bases from J, the gap between germline ends came to 12 bases. The CDR3 spans 13 residues. Germline CDR1 reads MGHRA; CDR2 reads YSYEKL. The DNA of the CDR3 is TGCGCCAGCAGCCAAGGTGGCGGGGAGGCCCTCCACTTT. It specifies CASSQGGGEALHF.

The chain has TRBV6-5 and TRBJ2-5; D call uncertain. CDR3 length: 13 amino acids. The V end lost 7 bases, the J end lost 5 bases, and 14 bases lay between the germline ends. Germline V gene data show CDR1 as MNHEY and CDR2 as SVGAGI. The CDR3 loop reads CASTRRGGETQYF. For the CDR3, the DNA is TGTGCCAGCACCAGAAGAGGTGGGGAGACCCAGTACTTC.

The chain uses TRBV6-1 and TRBJ2-2, with D possibly being TRBD1 or TRBD2 (5 bases each). V lost 4 bases, J lost 7 bases, and 13 bases lay in between. The germline CDR1 and CDR2 sequences are MNHNS and SASEGT. The CDR3 has 14 amino acids. The CDR3, as DNA: TGTGCCAGCAGTGGGCTTGAGGGGATCGGGGAGCTGTTTTTT. Translation gives CASSGLEGIGELFF.

This clone was counted a few times. V is TRBV5-1 and J is TRBJ1-3; D might be TRBD1 (6 bases). The CDR3 sequence is 13 residues long. The V gene's germline CDR1 is SGHRS and CDR2 YFSETQ. Trimming removed 5 bases at V and 3 bases at J, with 9 bases between. CDR3 amino acids: CASRRDIGNTIYF. CDR3 DNA sequence: TGCGCCAGCAGACGGGACATTGGAAACACCATATATTTT.